Listed below are T cell receptor beta chains from one sample, sequenced in a study of CD8+CD57+ T cells in acquired aplastic anemia. Via MiXCR, TCRdb re-called the reads, giving one row per CDR3 protein. The sample comprises approximately 57,000 distinct CDR3 sequences, roughly three fifths of which are singletons, and about 15% rests with the top ten. The sample taken for sequencing was sorted CD4+, CD8+, or CD8+CD57+ T cells (not recorded which) from PBMCs. These receptors all come from a human donor with aplastic anemia. Each CDR3 is given with its conserved first and last residue. A D gene is named only where the DNA matches it firmly. A clone size is listed for some rows: how often the clone was seen (once, few, many), or a class if it is expanded.

CDR3: CSASPRRSYEQYF; DNA: TGCAGTGCTTCCCCTCGGAGGTCCTACGAGCAGTACTTC; size: NA; D: NA; V: TRBV20-1; J: TRBJ2-7
CDR3: CASSELGLAVLYF; DNA: TGTGCCAGCAGTGAGCTGGGACTAGCGGTCTTGTACTTC; size: NA; D: TRBD2; V: TRBV2; J: TRBJ2-7
CDR3: CSVERDSNTEAFF; DNA: TGCAGCGTTGAACGGGACAGCAACACTGAAGCTTTCTTT; size: NA; D: TRBD1; V: TRBV29-1; J: TRBJ1-1
CDR3: CAIASGGSVDSPLHF; DNA: TGTGCCATCGCAAGCGGAGGTAGTGTCGATTCACCCCTCCACTTT; size: once; D: NA; V: TRBV6-4; J: TRBJ1-6
CDR3: CASTLFGGKGRGYTF; DNA: TGTGCCAGCACCCTTTTTGGGGGGAAGGGCCGGGGCTACACCTTC; size: once; D: NA; V: TRBV12-3/TRBV12-4; J: TRBJ1-2
CDR3: CASSSGERGGGWYNGQFF; DNA: TGTGCCAGCAGTTCCGGGGAGCGGGGGGGCGGATGGTACAATGGGCAGTTCTTC; size: NA; D: TRBD2; V: TRBV4-2; J: TRBJ2-1
CDR3: CASSESYGYTF; DNA: TGTGCCAGCAGTGAATCTTACGGCTACACCTTC; size: few; D: NA; V: TRBV12-3/TRBV12-4; J: TRBJ1-2
CDR3: CASSQSDSYEQYF; DNA: TGTGCCAGCAGCCAGTCAGACTCCTACGAGCAGTACTTC; size: NA; D: NA; V: TRBV4-2; J: TRBJ2-7
CDR3: CATSKDRGVGQPQHF; DNA: TGTGCCACCAGCAAAGACAGGGGAGTTGGACAGCCCCAGCATTTT; size: NA; D: TRBD1; V: TRBV15; J: TRBJ1-5
CDR3: CASKIGTGPYGYTF; DNA: TGTGCCAGCAAAATAGGGACAGGACCATATGGCTACACCTTC; size: NA; D: TRBD1; V: TRBV25-1; J: TRBJ1-2
CDR3: CASRGQGDYNSPLHF; DNA: TGTGCCAGCAGAGGACAGGGAGACTATAATTCACCCCTCCACTTT; size: few; D: TRBD1; V: TRBV2; J: TRBJ1-6
CDR3: CASSLVVGPGNTGELFF; DNA: TGTGCCAGCAGCTTGGTGGTAGGGCCGGGGAACACCGGGGAGCTGTTTTTT; size: many; D: NA; V: TRBV5-6; J: TRBJ2-2
CDR3: CASSIMNSGVYEQYF; DNA: TGTGCCAGTAGTATAATGAATAGCGGGGTATACGAGCAGTACTTC; size: NA; D: TRBD2; V: TRBV19; J: TRBJ2-7
CDR3: CASSIWLAGGQDTGELFF; DNA: TGTGCCAGTAGTATTTGGTTAGCGGGGGGTCAAGACACCGGGGAGCTGTTTTTT; size: many; D: TRBD2; V: TRBV19; J: TRBJ2-2
CDR3: CASRPTGQRNYGYTF; DNA: TGTGCCAGCAGACCCACGGGGCAGAGGAACTATGGCTACACCTTC; size: NA; D: NA; V: TRBV5-5; J: TRBJ1-2
CDR3: CASRPQGILAEAFF; DNA: TGTGCCAGCAGACCACAGGGTATTCTGGCTGAAGCTTTCTTT; size: many; D: NA; V: TRBV2; J: TRBJ1-1
CDR3: CASSLAQLEAFF; DNA: TGTGCCAGCAGCTTAGCCCAGCTTGAAGCTTTCTTT; size: few; D: NA; V: TRBV7-8; J: TRBJ1-1
CDR3: CASSENTEAFF; DNA: TGTGCCAGCAGTGAGAACACTGAAGCTTTCTTT; size: NA; D: NA; V: TRBV2; J: TRBJ1-1
CDR3: CANTTGGNTIYF; DNA: TGTGCCAACACGACAGGCGGAAACACCATATATTTT; size: NA; D: NA; V: TRBV10-3; J: TRBJ1-3
CDR3: CSARGTGDYYEQYF; DNA: TGCAGTGCTAGAGGGACAGGGGATTACTACGAGCAGTACTTC; size: NA; D: TRBD1; V: TRBV20-1; J: TRBJ2-7
CDR3: CASRELTEANGYTF; DNA: TGTGCCAGCAGGGAACTCACAGAGGCCAATGGCTACACCTTC; size: NA; D: NA; V: TRBV12-3/TRBV12-4; J: TRBJ1-2
CDR3: CSASRQGAYEQYF; DNA: TGCAGTGCTAGTCGCCAGGGGGCCTACGAGCAGTACTTC; size: NA; D: TRBD1; V: TRBV20-1; J: TRBJ2-7
CDR3: CASSVGDSSSYEQYF; DNA: TGTGCCAGCAGCGTAGGGGACAGTTCCTCCTACGAGCAGTACTTC; size: many; D: TRBD1; V: TRBV9; J: TRBJ2-7
CDR3: CASSLGQGTDTQYF; DNA: TGTGCCAGCAGCCTAGGACAGGGCACAGATACGCAGTATTTT; size: NA; D: TRBD1; V: TRBV7-9; J: TRBJ2-3
CDR3: CASSQAGNGELFF; DNA: TGCGCCAGCAGCCAAGCGGGAAACGGGGAGCTGTTTTTT; size: many; D: NA; V: TRBV4-3; J: TRBJ2-2
CDR3: CASSSQGGLVYEQYF; DNA: TGTGCCAGCAGCTCACAGGGTGGGCTAGTATACGAGCAGTACTTC; size: once; D: NA; V: TRBV11-1; J: TRBJ2-7
CDR3: CASSYDRQSYEQYF; DNA: TGTGCCAGCAGCTACGACAGGCAAAGCTACGAGCAGTACTTC; size: NA; D: NA; V: TRBV7-2; J: TRBJ2-7
CDR3: CASSQDYRDSTDTQYF; DNA: TGTGCCAGCAGCCAAGACTACAGGGATAGCACAGATACGCAGTATTTT; size: NA; D: NA; V: TRBV7-6; J: TRBJ2-3
CDR3: CASSFRGGWQGLHF; DNA: TGTGCCAGCAGTTTCCGCGGGGGTTGGCAAGGCCTCCACTTT; size: many; D: NA; V: TRBV28; J: TRBJ1-6
CDR3: CAISDVEDTQYF; DNA: TGTGCCATCAGTGATGTAGAGGATACGCAGTATTTT; size: medium-sized; D: NA; V: TRBV10-3; J: TRBJ2-3
CDR3: CASSERGYGYTF; DNA: TGTGCCAGCAGTGAAAGGGGGTATGGCTACACCTTC; size: NA; D: NA; V: TRBV2; J: TRBJ1-2
CDR3: CASSRDLPFYNEQFF; DNA: TGTGCCAGCAGCCGGGACTTGCCGTTTTACAATGAGCAGTTCTTC; size: many; D: NA; V: TRBV7-4; J: TRBJ2-1
CDR3: CASTSYGGLDTEAFF; DNA: TGTGCCAGCACTTCCTACGGGGGCTTGGACACTGAAGCTTTCTTT; size: NA; D: NA; V: TRBV27; J: TRBJ1-1
CDR3: CASSLGPPDRNTEAFF; DNA: TGTGCCAGCAGCTTAGGGCCCCCGGACCGGAACACTGAAGCTTTCTTT; size: NA; D: NA; V: TRBV11-1; J: TRBJ1-1
CDR3: CASSPYPGTAEFETQYF; DNA: TGTGCCAGCAGCCCCTATCCCGGGACAGCCGAATTTGAGACCCAGTACTTC; size: NA; D: TRBD1; V: TRBV9; J: TRBJ2-5
CDR3: CASSLQVNTEAFF; DNA: TGTGCTAGCAGCCTACAAGTGAACACTGAAGCTTTCTTT; size: NA; D: NA; V: TRBV7-7; J: TRBJ1-1
CDR3: CASSSQRDPYEQYF; DNA: TGTGCCAGCAGCTCCCAGCGGGACCCCTACGAGCAGTACTTC; size: many; D: TRBD2; V: TRBV7-9; J: TRBJ2-7
CDR3: CASSLGTGQAYSYEQYF; DNA: TGTGCCAGCAGCTTGGGTACGGGACAGGCTTACTCCTACGAGCAGTACTTC; size: NA; D: TRBD1; V: TRBV5-6; J: TRBJ2-7